This T cell receptor beta chain was observed in a study of blood T cell repertoires in COVID-19. Study-wide background: Researchers got acute and convalescent COVID-19 samples from the United States, Italy and Spain.

This CDR3 spans 15 amino acids. Germline lookup yields CDR1 PRHDT and CDR2 FYEKMQ (reference sequence). Between the trimmed V and J ends, which lost 3 bases and 4 bases, there was a span of 15 bases. As processed by the authors: Estimates of nucleated cell counts were drawn from the amplification of reference gene primers. The method was immunoSEQ multiplex PCR; TCRdb's version includes in-frame clones alone and lacks a portion of them. That table is the source of V, J and clone size, and D and trimming were worked out from the DNA. The data show 130,000 or so clones, almost 85% seen once. The sample taken for sequencing was PBMCs or T cells enriched from blood (not recorded which). The gene calls are TRBV13 and TRBJ2-5, with D possibly TRBD1 on 6 matching bases. The source is a woman between 45 and 65 years old with acute COVID-19. The chain's CDR3 is CASSFRQERGETQYF. DNA of the CDR3: TGTGCCAGCAGCTTCCGACAGGAGAGGGGAGAGACCCAGTACTTC.